Listed below are T cell receptor beta chains from one sample, sequenced in a study of T cell responses to AZD1222 COVID-19 vaccine. Sequencing was performed with immunoSEQ multiplex PCR; in TCRdb, only in-frame clones are kept and a portion is missing. The sample lists 150,000 to 200,000 clones, about 90% occurring once. This sample comprised peripheral blood, obtained 28 days after the second AZD1222 dose. The receptor set was obtained from an adult who received the AZD1222 COVID-19 vaccine. The CDR3 runs from the conserved cysteine through the conserved F or W. Each record gives: V gene, D gene, J gene, clone size, CDR3 protein, CDR3 DNA. A D gene is named only where the DNA matches it firmly. Clone sizes are given selectively: once, few, many, or a class where the clone is expanded.

TRBV6-5	NA	TRBJ2-3	NA	CASSYSGITGDTQYF	TGTGCCAGCAGTTACTCAGGGATTACGGGAGATACGCAGTATTTT
TRBV28	TRBD1	TRBJ1-5	NA	CASSSGGAYSNQPQHF	TGTGCCAGCAGTTCAGGGGGGGCCTATAGCAATCAGCCCCAGCATTTT
TRBV4-2	NA	TRBJ1-6	NA	CASSPRYEGSQHNSPLHF	TGTGCCAGCAGCCCCCGTTACGAGGGAAGCCAACATAATTCACCCCTCCACTTT
TRBV14	NA	TRBJ2-3	NA	CASSQERSGPLRAQYF	TGTGCCAGCAGCCAAGAAAGATCGGGACCCTTGAGGGCGCAGTATTTT
TRBV19	NA	TRBJ1-6	NA	CASTKETGTGNSPLHF	TGTGCCAGTACCAAGGAAACAGGGACGGGGAATTCACCCCTCCACTTT
TRBV18	NA	TRBJ2-3	NA	CASSPTPTPDTQYF	TGTGCCAGCTCCCCGACTCCCACCCCAGATACGCAGTATTTT
TRBV11-2	NA	TRBJ1-3	many	CASSLAGNTIYF	TGTGCCAGCTCCCTCGCTGGAAACACCATATATTTT
TRBV7-3	NA	TRBJ1-1	NA	CASSPGTQNTEAFF	TGTGCCAGCAGCCCAGGGACACAAAACACTGAAGCTTTCTTT
TRBV11-1	NA	TRBJ2-7	NA	CASSFGTPEQYF	TGTGCCAGCAGCTTTGGCACCCCCGAGCAGTACTTC
TRBV6-2/TRBV6-3	NA	TRBJ1-1	NA	CASSPFENTEAFF	TGTGCCAGCAGCCCCTTTGAGAACACTGAAGCTTTCTTT
TRBV5-8	TRBD2	TRBJ2-5	few	CASSLGTSGGDETQYF	TGTGCCAGCAGCCTGGGCACGAGTGGGGGGGACGAGACCCAGTACTTC
TRBV12-3/TRBV12-4	NA	TRBJ1-1	NA	CASSPPMGVAFF	TGTGCCAGCAGTCCCCCGATGGGTGTAGCTTTCTTT
TRBV19	NA	TRBJ1-2	NA	CASSHRPQRTNYGYTF	TGTGCCAGTAGTCACCGCCCACAGAGAACTAACTATGGCTACACCTTC
TRBV4-2	TRBD1	TRBJ1-4	NA	CASSQAGTGNEKLFF	TGTGCCAGCAGCCAAGCCGGGACAGGGAATGAAAAACTGTTTTTT
TRBV19	NA	TRBJ1-5	NA	CASSDRPDQPQHF	TGTGCCAGTAGTGATCGTCCTGATCAGCCCCAGCATTTT
TRBV14	NA	TRBJ1-2	NA	CASSARQAYGYTF	TGTGCCAGCAGCGCCAGACAGGCGTATGGCTACACCTTC
TRBV28	NA	TRBJ1-1	NA	CASRNAGSNTEAFF	TGTGCCAGCCGAAACGCAGGGAGTAACACTGAAGCTTTCTTT